This TCR beta chain was captured by sequencing in a study of human T cells and chemical hapten exposure. Across the whole study: Diphenylcyclopropenone, dosed weekly to the scalp, was given to patients throughout the roughly 23-week study.

The CDR3 is 12 residues long. Looked up from germline, CDR1 is SQVTM and CDR2 is ANQGSEA. The V end was cut by 6 bases, the J end by 6 bases, with 12 bases between. This clonotype was seen many times. Stated time point: pre-sensitization, week 0. Treatment indicated: therapeutic diphenylcyclopropenone sensitization with weekly scalp DPC. In the original analysis: Individual samples carried between about 23,224 and 750,000 TCRs, with more than 95,000 as the median. TCRdb used MiXCR to reprocess the RACE reads, holding one entry per CDR3 protein. These V and J calls are TCRdb output, not the study's own analysis. The table shows about 61,000 distinct CDR3 sequences, with about 7% occurring only once.

The input for sequencing was whole blood, taken in connection with sensitization to the hapten diphenylcyclopropenone (DPC). The rearrangement uses TRBV29-1 and TRBJ2-4, with D possibly being TRBD2 (6 bases). This receptor was identified in a woman between 25 and 40 years old with alopecia areata. Some clones in this sample may be carry-over from other donors' samples. The CDR3 DNA reads as TGCAGCGTGGGACTGGGGCTAAACATTCAGTACTTC. Its translation is CSVGLGLNIQYF.